The present T cell receptor beta chain was sequenced within a study of T cells in Graves' hyperthyroidism and ophthalmopathy. CDR3 length: 13 residues. The V and J ends lost 5 bases and 7 bases, in that order; junction bases with no gene match: 4. The germline gives CDR1 SQVTM, CDR2 ANQGSEA. Investigators excluded patients with uncontrolled infection, other autoimmune disease, pregnancy or lactation. Diagnosis rested on symptoms, serum thyroxine and TRAb, thyroid ultrasound, and orbital computed tomography. Study outcomes and limitations: Ophthalmopathy, as predicted by the model, came a median around 6.7 months after the prediction. Classification by a 13 V-J model distinguished ophthalmopathy from stable hyperthyroidism.

This clonotype was seen ten or more times. The antigen remains unidentified. Amplified regions were TCR beta CDR3 sequences from RNA transcripts. RT-PCR in the first round (using the HTBI primer set) targeted the TCR CDR3. A single record per CDR3 protein comes from TCRdb applying MiXCR to the multiplex PCR reads. Of fewer than 750,000 distinct CDR3 sequences in the sample, more than 45% were seen once. The rearrangement links TRBV29-1 to TRBJ1-5; TRBD1 agrees at 11 bases. The TCR originated in a woman aged 18-30 years with Graves' hyperthyroidism. Material: peripheral blood or thyroid tissue (not recorded which). CDR3: CSVPGQGGQPQHF. CDR3 coding DNA: TGCAGCGTTCCGGGACAGGGGGGGCAGCCCCAGCATTTT.